The present T cell receptor beta chain was sequenced within a study of shared clonotypes between healthy human individuals. The CDR3 has 13 amino acids. Germline V CDR1 and CDR2: SGHRS, YFSETQ. The ends lost 8 bases at V and 4 bases at J; junction bases unmatched: 8. Sequenced by immunoSEQ multiplex PCR; TCRdb stores in-frame clones only, minus some. The top ten clones hold approximately 0.4% of a sample with fewer than 1.6 million clones, approximately 98.5% of them seen once. The rearrangement uses TRBV5-1 and TRBJ1-1, with 7 nucleotides matching TRBD1. Input material: naive CD4+ T cells sorted from blood. The sample's subset: CD45RA+ positively selected. The TCR sequence derives from a man younger than 45 in good health. Written as DNA, the CDR3 is TGCGCCAGTTCGGGACAGCTCATCACTGAAGCTTTCTTT. Its translation is CASSGQLITEAFF.